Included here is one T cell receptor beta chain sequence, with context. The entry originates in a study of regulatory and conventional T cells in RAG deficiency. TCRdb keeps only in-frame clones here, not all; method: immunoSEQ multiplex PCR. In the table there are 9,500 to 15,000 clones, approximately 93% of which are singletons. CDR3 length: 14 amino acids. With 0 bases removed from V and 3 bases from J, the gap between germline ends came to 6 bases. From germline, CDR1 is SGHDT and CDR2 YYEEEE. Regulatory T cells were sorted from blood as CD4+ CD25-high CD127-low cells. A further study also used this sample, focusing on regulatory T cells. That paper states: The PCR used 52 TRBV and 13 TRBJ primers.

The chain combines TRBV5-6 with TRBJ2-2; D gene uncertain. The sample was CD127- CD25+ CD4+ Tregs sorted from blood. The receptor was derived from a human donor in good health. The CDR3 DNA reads TGTGCCAGCAGCTTGGAATGGCACACCGGGGAGCTGTTTTTT. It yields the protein CASSLEWHTGELFF.